This paragraph covers one T cell receptor (beta chain) sequence. This sample was included in a study of T cell changes during pregnancy in multiple sclerosis. TCRdb keeps only in-frame clones here, not all; method: immunoSEQ multiplex PCR. The table has about 100,000 clones, 80% to 95% seen once. Germline CDR1 is SQVTM and CDR2 is ANQGSEA. Trimming at V came to 7 bases and at J to 2 bases, leaving 11 bases not matched to a gene. The CDR3 is 14 residues long. The receptor comes from a female donor with multiple sclerosis, enrolled in a pregnancy study. The chain links TRBV29-1 to TRBJ2-7, with 7 positions matching TRBD2. The specimen comprised peripheral blood, sampled after pregnancy. The CDR3 loop is CSAEAGSGTYEQYF. The CDR3 nucleotides are TGCAGCGCCGAAGCGGGGAGCGGAACCTACGAGCAGTACTTC.